This TCR beta chain was observed in a study of blood T cell repertoires in COVID-19. About the research overall: The United States, Italy and Spain supplied acute and convalescent COVID-19 samples. PBMCs, B-cell-depleted T cells, or T cells were the source of the cDNA or gDNA that made up the material.

CDR1 and CDR2 (germline): SGHRS, YFSETQ. The CDR3 is 14 amino acids. V trimming: 7 bases; J trimming: 1 base; junction bases outside the gene matches: 7. Data came from immunoSEQ multiplex PCR; TCRdb stores just in-frame clones and leaves some out. This table holds some 200,000 clones, roughly 84% found once. This TCR derives from a man aged 50-60 years with active or convalescent COVID-19. Sequenced material: peripheral blood. The gene calls are TRBV5-1 and TRBJ2-7; 8 bases align to TRBD1. CDR3 loop: CASQGQGASYEQYF. The DNA of the CDR3 is TGCGCCAGCCAAGGACAGGGTGCTTCCTACGAGCAGTACTTC.